A single sample is the source of the 9 T cell receptor beta chains below, sequenced in a study of T cells expressing NK-cell markers. TCRdb reprocessed the 5' RACE reads and keeps a single row for each CDR3 protein, giving no DNA. Its clone listing holds more than 250,000 distinct CDR3 sequences. The material sequenced was blood T cells: a sorted CD56 or NKG2C T cell subset, CD4+ or CD8+ T cells, or bulk PBMC T cells (not recorded which). The receptor set was obtained from a man younger than 35 in good health.

The chain links TRBV29-1 to TRBJ2-1; TCRdb picks TRBD2, but there is no DNA to check that call. Germline V CDR1 and CDR2: SQVTM, ANQGSEA. CDR3 size: 16 residues. This CDR3 reads CSVVSPRSYSYNEQFF.

V gene TRBV28 combines with J gene TRBJ2-7; without DNA, the TCRdb call of TRBD1 cannot be checked. The CDR3 spans 15 residues. The germline CDR1 and CDR2 sequences are MDHEN and SYDVKM. The CDR3 loop is CASSSPQGVTYEQYF.

The chain employs TRBV20-1 and TRBJ2-6; with no DNA, the TCRdb D assignment of TRBD2 cannot be verified. CDR3 length: 16 amino acids. In germline, CDR1 is DFQATT, CDR2 SNEGSKA (reference sequence). The CDR3 loop is CSARDSGPSGANVLTF.

The chain links TRBV7-3 to TRBJ2-6; TCRdb lists TRBD1, though no DNA is available to test this call. This CDR3 spans 18 amino acids. CDR1 and CDR2 (germline): SGHTA, FQGTGA. The CDR3 sequence: CASSPWTGWTSGANVLTF. Together with reference TRBV7-3 and TRBJ2-6, the CDR3 gives the full variable domain: GAGVSQTPSNKVTEKGKYVELRCDPISGHTALYWYRQSLGQGPEFLIYFQGTGAADDSGLPNDRFFAVRPEGSVSTLKIQRTERGDSAVYLCASSPWTGWTSGANVLTFGAGSRLTVL.

CDR3 protein: CASSDDRINTGELFF. The chain uses TRBV10-1 and TRBJ2-2; the TCRdb call, TRBD1, lacks DNA for checking. The CDR3 sequence is 15 residues long. Germline CDR1 reads WNHNN; CDR2 reads SYGVQD (reference sequence).

The CDR3 here is CASALMTGGTSPLHF. This chain connects TRBV28 to TRBJ1-6; absent DNA, TCRdb's TRBD1 call cannot be checked. The CDR3 runs 15 residues. Germline V gene lookup returns CDR1 MDHEN and CDR2 SYDVKM.

The chain combines TRBV28 with TRBJ2-1; the TCRdb D gene call, TRBD1, has no DNA to confirm it. Germline V gene sequence: CDR1 MDHEN, CDR2 SYDVKM. The CDR3 consists of 15 residues. CDR3 sequence: CASNKYQDNYNEQFF.

The genes are TRBV3-1 and TRBJ2-1; TCRdb names TRBD1, which stays unverified in the absence of DNA. The CDR3 sequence is 13 residues long. The V gene's germline CDR1 is LGHDT and CDR2 YNNKEL (reference sequence). This CDR3 is CASSQGGGDQQFF.

This sequence joins TRBV30 and TRBJ2-5; the D call from TCRdb, TRBD2, cannot be confirmed without DNA. The CDR3 runs to 17 residues. Germline values: CDR1 GTSNPN, CDR2 SVGIG (reference sequence). The CDR3 region is CAWRPIGTSGSWETQYF.